Listed below are T cell receptor beta chains from one sample, sequenced in a study of T cells in Graves' hyperthyroidism and ophthalmopathy. TCRdb called the multiplex PCR reads again in MiXCR, with one record for every CDR3 protein. The table includes roughly 200,000 distinct CDR3 sequences, around 18% detected once. Material for sequencing was blood. The receptor source for this set is a man aged 35 to 55 with Graves' hyperthyroidism. The CDR3 runs from the conserved cysteine through the conserved F or W. The D gene is left open where the match is weak. Clone size is stated in some rows and not others, as once, few, many or a class when expanded.

cdr3_nt	cdr3_aa	d_call	j_call	clone_size	v_call
TGTGCCAGCAGTTCCCGCGATGAGCAGTTCTTC	CASSSRDEQFF	NA	TRBJ2-1	many	TRBV28
TGCGCCAGCAGCACGGGAGCGGACTCCCAAGAGACCCAGTACTTC	CASSTGADSQETQYF	NA	TRBJ2-5	many	TRBV5-1
TGTGCCAGCAGCAAGGAGCCGGAGGGCTTCCTCCACTTT	CASSKEPEGFLHF	NA	TRBJ1-6	NA	TRBV2
TGCAGCGTTGAAGATTGGGGGCGGGGGACTGAAGCTTTCTTT	CSVEDWGRGTEAFF	NA	TRBJ1-1	many	TRBV29-1
TGTGCCAGCAGCGGAACGACAGGGTGGACTGAAGCTTTCTTT	CASSGTTGWTEAFF	TRBD1	TRBJ1-1	many	TRBV5-6
TGCAGTGCTGGTACAGGATTACGCACAGATACGCAGTATTTT	CSAGTGLRTDTQYF	NA	TRBJ2-3	many	TRBV20-1
TGTGCCAGCAGTTTGATGAAAGAGGGCTATGGCTACACCTTC	CASSLMKEGYGYTF	NA	TRBJ1-2	many	TRBV27
TGTGCCAGCAACAACTTAAACACTGAAGCTTTCTTT	CASNNLNTEAFF	NA	TRBJ1-1	few	TRBV5-6
TGTGCCAGCACCCTACAGGGGGCTCAGGGCTACACCTTC	CASTLQGAQGYTF	TRBD1	TRBJ1-2	many	TRBV7-9
TGCAGTGCTAGGCCCCCCGGACAGGAAGCCTATAATTCACCCCTCCACTTT	CSARPPGQEAYNSPLHF	TRBD1	TRBJ1-6	many	TRBV20-1